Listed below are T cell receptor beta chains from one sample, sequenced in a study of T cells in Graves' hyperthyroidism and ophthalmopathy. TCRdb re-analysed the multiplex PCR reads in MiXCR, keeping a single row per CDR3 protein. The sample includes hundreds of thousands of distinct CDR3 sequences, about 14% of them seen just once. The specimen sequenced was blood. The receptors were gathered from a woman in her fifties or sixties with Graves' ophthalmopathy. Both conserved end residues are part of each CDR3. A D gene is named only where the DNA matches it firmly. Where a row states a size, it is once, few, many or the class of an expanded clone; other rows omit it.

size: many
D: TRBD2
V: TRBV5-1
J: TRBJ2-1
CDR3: CASSSRTLRGGDEQFF
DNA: TGCGCCAGCAGCTCAAGGACTTTGCGGGGGGGGGATGAGCAGTTCTTC

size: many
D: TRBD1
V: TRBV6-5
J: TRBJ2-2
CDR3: CASSYTGQIANTGELFF
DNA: TGTGCCAGCAGTTACACGGGACAGATCGCGAACACCGGGGAGCTGTTTTTT

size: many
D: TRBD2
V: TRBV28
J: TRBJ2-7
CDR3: CASRSGSSYEQYF
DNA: TGTGCCAGCAGGAGCGGGAGTTCCTACGAGCAGTACTTC

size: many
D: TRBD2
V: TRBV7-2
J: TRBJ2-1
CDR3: CASSLARTSGRGNYNEQFF
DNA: TGTGCCAGCAGCTTAGCGCGGACTAGCGGGAGGGGAAATTACAATGAGCAGTTCTTC

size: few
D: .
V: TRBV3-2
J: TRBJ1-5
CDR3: CASSHPDRVNQPQHF
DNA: TGTGCCAGCAGCCACCCGGACAGGGTAAACCAGCCCCAGCATTTT

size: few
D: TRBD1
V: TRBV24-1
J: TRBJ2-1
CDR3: CATSDPTGQGNFHNEQFF
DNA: TGTGCCACCAGTGATCCCACGGGACAGGGGAATTTCCACAATGAGCAGTTCTTC

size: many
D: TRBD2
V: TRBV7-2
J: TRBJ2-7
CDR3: CASRRPGLAYEQYF
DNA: TGTGCCAGCAGGCGACCGGGACTAGCATACGAGCAGTACTTC

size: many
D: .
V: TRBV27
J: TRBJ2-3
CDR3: CASSRPLDTQYF
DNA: TGTGCCAGCAGCCGCCCCCTGGATACGCAGTATTTT

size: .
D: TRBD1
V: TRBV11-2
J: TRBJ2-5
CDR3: CASSLGDRGLETQYF
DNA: TGTGCCAGCAGCTTAGGGGACAGGGGGCTGGAGACCCAGTACTTC

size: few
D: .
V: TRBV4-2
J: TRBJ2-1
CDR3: CASSQDMGGFGNEQFF
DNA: TGTGCCAGCAGCCAAGATATGGGGGGCTTCGGGAACGAGCAGTTCTTC

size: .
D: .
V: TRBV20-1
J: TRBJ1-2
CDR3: CSARGRGLVGYTF
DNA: TGCAGTGCTAGGGGGAGGGGACTCGTCGGCTACACCTTC

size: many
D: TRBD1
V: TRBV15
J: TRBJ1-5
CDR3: CATQGARGNQPQHF
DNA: TGTGCCACACAGGGGGCGCGGGGCAATCAGCCCCAGCATTTT

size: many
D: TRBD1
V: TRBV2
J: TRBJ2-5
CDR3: CASSEFGVEGAQETQYF
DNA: TGTGCCAGCAGTGAATTCGGGGTAGAGGGGGCTCAAGAGACCCAGTACTTC

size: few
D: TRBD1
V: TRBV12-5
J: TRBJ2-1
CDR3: CASGTGGYREQFF
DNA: TGTGCTAGTGGTACAGGGGGCTACCGGGAGCAGTTCTTC

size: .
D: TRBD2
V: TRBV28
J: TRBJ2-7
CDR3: CASSDRFAGGSRYEQYF
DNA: TGTGCCAGCAGCGATCGTTTTGCGGGGGGATCGAGGTACGAGCAGTACTTC

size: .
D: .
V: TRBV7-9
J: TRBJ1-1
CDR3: CASSHQPMNTEAFF
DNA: TGTGCCAGCAGCCACCAGCCCATGAACACTGAAGCTTTCTTT

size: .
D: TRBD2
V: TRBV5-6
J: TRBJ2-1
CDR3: CASSFLAGGPYEQFF
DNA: TGTGCCAGCAGCTTTCTAGCGGGAGGGCCTTATGAGCAGTTCTTC

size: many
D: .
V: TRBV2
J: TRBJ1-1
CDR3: CASSGRSMTEAFF
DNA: TGTGCCAGCAGTGGGCGGAGTATGACTGAAGCTTTCTTT

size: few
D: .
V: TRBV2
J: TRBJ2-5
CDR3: CASNQYWGLETQYF
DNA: TGTGCCAGCAATCAGTATTGGGGCCTAGAGACCCAGTACTTC

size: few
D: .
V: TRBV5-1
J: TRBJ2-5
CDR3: CASSLSQRPATQYF
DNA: TGCGCCAGCAGCTTGAGTCAGAGACCGGCGACCCAGTACTTC

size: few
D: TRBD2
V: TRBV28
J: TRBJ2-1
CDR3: CASRLRGLGTGGLPNEQFF
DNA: TGTGCCAGCAGGCTACGCGGTTTGGGTACGGGAGGACTCCCGAATGAGCAGTTCTTC

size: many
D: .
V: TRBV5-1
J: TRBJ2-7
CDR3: CASSFTGTSYEQYF
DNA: TGCGCCAGCAGCTTTACCGGGACGAGCTACGAGCAGTACTTC

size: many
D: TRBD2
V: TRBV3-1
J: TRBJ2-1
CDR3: CASSRQASGSNEQFF
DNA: TGTGCCAGCAGCCGGCAGGCTAGCGGGAGTAATGAGCAGTTCTTC

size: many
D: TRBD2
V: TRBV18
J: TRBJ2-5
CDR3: CASSPPLAGVKETQYF
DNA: TGTGCCAGCTCACCACCGCTAGCGGGAGTAAAAGAGACCCAGTACTTC

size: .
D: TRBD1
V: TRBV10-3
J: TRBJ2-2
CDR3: CAISDPGTGVAGELFF
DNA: TGTGCCATCAGTGACCCCGGGACAGGGGTAGCCGGGGAGCTGTTTTTT

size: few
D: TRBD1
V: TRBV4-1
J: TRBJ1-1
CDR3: CASSRTPGTANTEAFF
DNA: TGCGCCAGCAGCCGCACACCCGGGACAGCCAACACTGAAGCTTTCTTT

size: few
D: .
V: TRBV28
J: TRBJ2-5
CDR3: CASSLPTRTQETQYF
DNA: TGTGCCAGCAGTTTGCCGACCAGGACACAAGAGACCCAGTACTTC

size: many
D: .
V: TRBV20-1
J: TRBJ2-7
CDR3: CSASGFRPYEQYF
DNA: TGCAGTGCTAGCGGGTTCAGACCCTACGAGCAGTACTTC

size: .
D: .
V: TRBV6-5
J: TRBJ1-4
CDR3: CASSYFGHTNEKLFF
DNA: TGTGCCAGCAGTTACTTTGGACACACTAATGAAAAACTGTTTTTT

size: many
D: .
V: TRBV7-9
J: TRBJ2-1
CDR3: CASSLTKSGPYNEQFF
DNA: TGTGCCAGCAGCTTAACAAAAAGCGGTCCTTACAATGAGCAGTTCTTC

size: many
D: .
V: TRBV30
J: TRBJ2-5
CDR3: CAWRGRLLQETQYF
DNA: TGTGCCTGGAGAGGTCGTCTGTTGCAAGAGACCCAGTACTTC

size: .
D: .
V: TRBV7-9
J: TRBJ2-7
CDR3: CASSLYAEPTIEQYF
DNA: TGTGCCAGCAGCTTATATGCAGAACCAACTATCGAGCAGTACTTC

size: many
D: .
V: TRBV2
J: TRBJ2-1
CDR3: CASSGNREQFF
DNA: TGTGCCAGCAGTGGAAACAGAGAGCAGTTCTTC

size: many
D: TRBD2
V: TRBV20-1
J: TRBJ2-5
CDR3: CSGELAGQETQYF
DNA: TGCAGTGGCGAGCTAGCGGGACAAGAGACCCAGTACTTC

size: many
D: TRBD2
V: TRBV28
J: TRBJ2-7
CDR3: CASSFVLAGGGEQYF
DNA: TGTGCCAGCAGCTTTGTACTAGCGGGAGGTGGGGAGCAGTACTTC

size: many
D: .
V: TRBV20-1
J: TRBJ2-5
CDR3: CSATPQETQYF
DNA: TGCAGTGCTACCCCTCAAGAGACCCAGTACTTC

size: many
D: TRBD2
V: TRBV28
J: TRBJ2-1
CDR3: CASNILAGGVYEQFF
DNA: TGTGCCAGCAACATACTAGCGGGAGGAGTTTATGAGCAGTTCTTC

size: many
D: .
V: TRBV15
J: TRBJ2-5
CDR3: CATSRDQGRETQYF
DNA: TGTGCCACCAGCAGAGATCAAGGGCGTGAGACCCAGTACTTC

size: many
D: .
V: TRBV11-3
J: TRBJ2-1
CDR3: CASSLGVAGYNEQFF
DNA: TGTGCCAGCAGCTTAGGCGTCGCCGGATACAATGAGCAGTTCTTC

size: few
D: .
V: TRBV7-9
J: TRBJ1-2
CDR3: CASLPFESGYGYTF
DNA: TGTGCCAGCCTCCCCTTCGAGTCTGGATATGGCTACACCTTC

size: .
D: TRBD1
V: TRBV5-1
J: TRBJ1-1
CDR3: CASSAGQGSWNTEAFF
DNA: TGCGCCAGCAGCGCGGGACAGGGGTCTTGGAACACTGAAGCTTTCTTT

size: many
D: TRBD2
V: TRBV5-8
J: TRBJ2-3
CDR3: CASNWVAGAVDTQYF
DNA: TGTGCCAGCAACTGGGTAGCGGGAGCAGTAGATACGCAGTATTTT

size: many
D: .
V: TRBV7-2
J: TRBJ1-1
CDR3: CASSEGLRTEAFF
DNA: TGTGCCAGCAGCGAGGGACTCCGTACTGAAGCTTTCTTT

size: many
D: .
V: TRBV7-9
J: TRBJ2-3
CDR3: CASSLPLDTSTDTQYF
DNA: TGTGCCAGCAGCCTGCCCTTAGACACCTCCACAGATACGCAGTATTTT

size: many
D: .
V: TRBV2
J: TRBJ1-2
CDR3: CASRGIPRGYTF
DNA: TGTGCCAGCAGGGGAATCCCCCGGGGCTACACCTTC

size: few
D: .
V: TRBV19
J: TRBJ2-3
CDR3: CASSIGVTDTQYF
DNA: TGTGCCAGTAGTATTGGAGTCACAGATACGCAGTATTTT

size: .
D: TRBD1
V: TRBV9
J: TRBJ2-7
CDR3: CASSVGTGSSYEQYF
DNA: TGTGCCAGCAGCGTGGGGACAGGGAGCTCCTACGAGCAGTACTTC

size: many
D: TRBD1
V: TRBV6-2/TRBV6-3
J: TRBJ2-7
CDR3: CASSKAWTGNYEQYF
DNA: TGTGCCAGCAGTAAAGCGTGGACAGGAAATTACGAGCAGTACTTC

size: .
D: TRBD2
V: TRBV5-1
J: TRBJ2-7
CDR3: CASSLASSGSSEQYF
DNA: TGCGCCAGCAGCTTGGCGTCTAGCGGGAGCAGCGAGCAGTACTTC

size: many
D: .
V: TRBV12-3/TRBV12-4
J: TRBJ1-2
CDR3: CASSLGTPGNGYTF
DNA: TGTGCCAGCAGTTTAGGGACCCCAGGGAATGGCTACACCTTC

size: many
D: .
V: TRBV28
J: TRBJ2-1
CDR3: CASSPDQGSSYNEQFF
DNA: TGTGCCAGCAGTCCCGACCAGGGGAGCTCCTACAATGAGCAGTTCTTC

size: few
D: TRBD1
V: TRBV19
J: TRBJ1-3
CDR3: CATKRTGIGNTIYF
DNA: TGTGCCACCAAACGGACAGGGATTGGAAACACCATATATTTT

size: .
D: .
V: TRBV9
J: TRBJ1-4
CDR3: CASSPTRNSLATNEKLFF
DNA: TGTGCCAGCAGCCCAACCCGGAACAGTCTAGCAACTAATGAAAAACTGTTTTTT

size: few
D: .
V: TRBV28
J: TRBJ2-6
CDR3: CASSLRTAGANVLTF
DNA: TGTGCCAGCAGTCTCCGGACAGCTGGGGCCAACGTCCTGACTTTC

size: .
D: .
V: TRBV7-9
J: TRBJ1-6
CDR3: CASSLGPRQYDSPLHF
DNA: TGTGCCAGCAGCCTAGGACCAAGACAGTACGATTCACCCCTCCACTTT

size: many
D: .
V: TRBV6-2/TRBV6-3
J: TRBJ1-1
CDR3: CASRLKTSVAEAFF
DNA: TGTGCCAGCAGACTAAAGACCTCAGTAGCTGAAGCTTTCTTT

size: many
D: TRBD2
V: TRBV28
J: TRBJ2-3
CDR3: CASRSLAGGPNTDTQYF
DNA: TGTGCCAGCAGATCACTAGCGGGAGGGCCGAACACAGATACGCAGTATTTT